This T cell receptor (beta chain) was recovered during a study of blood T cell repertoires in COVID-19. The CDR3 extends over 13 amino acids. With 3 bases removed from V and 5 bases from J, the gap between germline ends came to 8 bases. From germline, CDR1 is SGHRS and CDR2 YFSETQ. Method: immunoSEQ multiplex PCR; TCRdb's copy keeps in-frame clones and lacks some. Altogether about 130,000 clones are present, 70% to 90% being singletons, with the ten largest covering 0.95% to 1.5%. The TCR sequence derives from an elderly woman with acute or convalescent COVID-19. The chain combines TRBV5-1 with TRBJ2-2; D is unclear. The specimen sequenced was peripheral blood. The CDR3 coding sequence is TGCGCCAGCAGCTCACAGAGTACCGGGGAGCTGTTTTTT. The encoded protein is CASSSQSTGELFF.